This T cell receptor (beta chain) derives from a study of T cells in localized non-small cell lung cancer (dated by TCRdb to the early 2020s). Background for the entire study: The study examined T cell repertoires in 200 to 300 patients with early-stage NSCLC and compared tumors with uninvolved tumor-adjacent lungs. The cohort consisted of approximately 240 treatment-naive NSCLC patients whose localized lung tumors had been resected. NSCLC patients had a mean age of roughly 66 years, and about 140 were male and over 85 female. Results the study describes overall, beyond this receptor: Higher blood T cell density associated with longer overall survival, while higher adjacent-lung clonality associated with shorter survival. Uninvolved tumor-adjacent lung showed the highest T cell clonality, higher than tumor, which suggests more focused antigenic responses in the adjacent lung. Since the design was exploratory, TCR variables were selected using unadjusted p-values with no false-discovery rate correction. Because multi-region tumor sequencing was not performed, intratumor heterogeneity could not be ruled out. A median of roughly 60 of the top 100 tumor clones turned up in the paired uninvolved adjacent lung, and approximately 30 of those clones also ranked among the top 100 of that same adjacent lung.

Note on this clone: No cognate antigen has been identified for it. No much larger clonotype is one base removed from it; base qualities were not supplied.

At diagnosis, peripheral blood, uninvolved tumor-adjacent lung and tumor were collected and were preserved as a mix of fresh-frozen and FFPE material. For TCR repertoire profiling, the blood samples were analyzed as peripheral blood mononuclear cells. The immunoSEQ Assay was used to sequence TCR beta CDR3 regions from DNA. Processing in the source paper ran as follows. T cell density was computed as TCR beta template counts normalized to usable DNA estimated by amplifying housekeeping genes. The preseqR package was used to estimate richness by extrapolating to 400,000 templates for PBMC samples and to 120,000 templates for tissue samples. Clonality was defined as one minus Pielou's evenness. Tissue-enriched TCRs were identified through differential abundance testing performed on productive amino-acid clonotypes, with a minimum total count of 5 and an alpha of 0.1. Repertoire overlap between compartments was quantified with the Jaccard Index and Morisita Overlap Index. GLIPH grouped TCR beta CDR3s together with public tetramer-defined viral CDR3s, and a viral motif had to include at least three viral sequences and show V-gene enrichment. TCRdb re-hosts the immuneACCESS table, in-frame sequences only. Its copies lack some clones; in the studies checked, an unresolved V gene accounts for under half of them, and the cause for the rest is not known. The D gene and trimming were derived from the DNA, and the V and J assignments and clone size from that table. In all, the sample holds approximately 35,000 clones, and roughly 88% of those were seen once. Around 3.9% of the sample is taken by the ten largest.

This receptor was taken from a man aged 40 to 70 with stage I lung adenocarcinoma. Sequencing was performed on peripheral blood, taken before any cancer treatment.

The CDR3 sequence is CASSYSRDRGNTEAFF. The DNA reads as follows: TGTGCCAGCAGTTACTCCCGGGACAGGGGGAACACTGAAGCTTTCTTT. This chain is built from TRBV6-5 and TRBJ1-1, with TRBD1 identical over 10 junction bases. In the germline V gene, CDR1 corresponds to MNHEY and CDR2 to SVGAGI. The germline V end is reduced by 0 bases and the J end by 1 base; junction bases left unmatched: 2. The CDR3 starts with the cysteine, ends with the phenylalanine, and has 16 residues. The only DNA kept is the CDR3, 48 bases in frame from the first base.